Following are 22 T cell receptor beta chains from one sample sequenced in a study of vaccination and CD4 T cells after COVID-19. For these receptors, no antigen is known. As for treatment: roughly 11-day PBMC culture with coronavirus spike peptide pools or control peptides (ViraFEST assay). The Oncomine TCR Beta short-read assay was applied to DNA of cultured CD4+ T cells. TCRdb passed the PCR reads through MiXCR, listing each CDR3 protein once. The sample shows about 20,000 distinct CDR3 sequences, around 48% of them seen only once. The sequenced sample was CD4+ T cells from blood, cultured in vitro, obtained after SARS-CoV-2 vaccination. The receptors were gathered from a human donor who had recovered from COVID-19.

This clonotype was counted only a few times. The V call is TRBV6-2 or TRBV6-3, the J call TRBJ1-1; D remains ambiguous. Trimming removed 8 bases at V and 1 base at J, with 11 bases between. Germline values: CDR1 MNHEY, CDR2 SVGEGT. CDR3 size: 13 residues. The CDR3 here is CASGLRGNTEAFF. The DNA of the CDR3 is TGTGCCAGCGGGTTACGAGGGAACACTGAAGCTTTCTTT.

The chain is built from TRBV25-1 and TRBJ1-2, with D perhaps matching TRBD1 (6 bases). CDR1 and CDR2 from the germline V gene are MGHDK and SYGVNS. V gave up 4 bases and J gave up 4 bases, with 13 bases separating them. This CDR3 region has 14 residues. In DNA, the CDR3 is TGTGCCAGCAGTGGAGGGCAGGGGATCTATGGCTACACCTTC. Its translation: CASSGGQGIYGYTF.

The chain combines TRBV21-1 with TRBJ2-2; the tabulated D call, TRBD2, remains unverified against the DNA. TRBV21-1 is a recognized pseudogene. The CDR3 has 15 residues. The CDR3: CARGEGDPNTGELFF. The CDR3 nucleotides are TGTGCCAGGGGGGAGGGGGACCCGAACACCGGGGAGCTGTTTTTT.

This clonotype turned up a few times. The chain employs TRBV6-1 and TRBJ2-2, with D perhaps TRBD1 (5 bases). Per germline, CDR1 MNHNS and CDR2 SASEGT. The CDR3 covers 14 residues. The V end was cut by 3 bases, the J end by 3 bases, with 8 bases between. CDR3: CASSELQDTGELFF. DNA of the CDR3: TGTGCCAGCAGTGAGTTACAGGACACCGGGGAGCTGTTTTTT.

Here the CDR3 DNA reads TGTGCCAGCAGTTCTGCTTGGGTGGCGGGAGCGTACGAGCAGTACTTC. Translating it yields CASSSAWVAGAYEQYF. The rearrangement links TRBV28 to TRBJ2-7, with 7 bases aligning to TRBD2. This CDR3 comprises 16 residues. The V segment lost 4 bases and the J segment 4 bases; nucleotides outside the gene matches: 13. Germline V gene lookup returns CDR1 MDHEN and CDR2 SYDVKM.

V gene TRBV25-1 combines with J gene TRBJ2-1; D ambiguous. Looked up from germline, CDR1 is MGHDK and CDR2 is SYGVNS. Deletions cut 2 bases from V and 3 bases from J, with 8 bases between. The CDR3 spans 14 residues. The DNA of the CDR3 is TGTGCCAGCAGTGAAGAGCAGCACTACAATGAGCAGTTCTTC. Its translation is CASSEEQHYNEQFF.

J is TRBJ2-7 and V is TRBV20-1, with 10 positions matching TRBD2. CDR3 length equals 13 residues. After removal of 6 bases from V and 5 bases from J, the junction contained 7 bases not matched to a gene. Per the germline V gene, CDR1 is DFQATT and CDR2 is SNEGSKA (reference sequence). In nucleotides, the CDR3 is TGCAGTGCCACCGTTACTAGCGGGGACGAGCAGTACTTC. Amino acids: CSATVTSGDEQYF.

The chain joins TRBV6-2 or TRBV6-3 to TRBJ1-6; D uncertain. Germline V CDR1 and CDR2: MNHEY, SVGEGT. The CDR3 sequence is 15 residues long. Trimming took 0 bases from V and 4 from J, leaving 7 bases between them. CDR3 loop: CASSYSLEYNSPLHF. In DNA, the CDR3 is TGTGCCAGCAGTTACTCATTGGAGTATAATTCACCCCTCCACTTT.

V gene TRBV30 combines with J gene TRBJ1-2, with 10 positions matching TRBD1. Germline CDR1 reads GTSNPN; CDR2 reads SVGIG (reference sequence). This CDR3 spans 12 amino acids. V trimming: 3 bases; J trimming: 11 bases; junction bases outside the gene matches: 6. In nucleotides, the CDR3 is TGTGCCTGGAGCGAGGGACAGGGGCTGTACACCTTC. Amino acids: CAWSEGQGLYTF.

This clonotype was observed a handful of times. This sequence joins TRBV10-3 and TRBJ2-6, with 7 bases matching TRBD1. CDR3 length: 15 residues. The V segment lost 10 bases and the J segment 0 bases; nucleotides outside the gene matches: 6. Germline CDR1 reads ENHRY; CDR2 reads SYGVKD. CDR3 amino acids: CATRDSSSGANVLTF. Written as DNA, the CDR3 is TGTGCCACAAGGGACAGCTCCTCTGGGGCCAACGTCCTGACTTTC.

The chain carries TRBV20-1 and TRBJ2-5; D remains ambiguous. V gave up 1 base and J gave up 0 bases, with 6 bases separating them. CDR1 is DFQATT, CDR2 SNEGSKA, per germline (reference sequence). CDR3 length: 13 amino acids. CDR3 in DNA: TGCAGTGCTAGAGTACCCTACCAAGAGACCCAGTACTTC. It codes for CSARVPYQETQYF.

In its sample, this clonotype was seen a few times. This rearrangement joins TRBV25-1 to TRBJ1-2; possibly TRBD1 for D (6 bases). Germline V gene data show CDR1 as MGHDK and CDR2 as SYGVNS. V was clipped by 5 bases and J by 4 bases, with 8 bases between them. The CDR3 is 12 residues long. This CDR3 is CASSTGIYGYTF. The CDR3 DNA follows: TGTGCCAGCAGTACAGGGATCTATGGCTACACCTTC.

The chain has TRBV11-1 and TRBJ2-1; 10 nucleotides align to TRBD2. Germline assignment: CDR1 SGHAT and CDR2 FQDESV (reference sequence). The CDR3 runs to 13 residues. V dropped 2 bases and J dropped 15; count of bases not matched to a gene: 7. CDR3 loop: CASSLISSGSMFF. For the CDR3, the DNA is TGTGCCAGCAGCTTAATATCTAGCGGGAGCATGTTCTTC.

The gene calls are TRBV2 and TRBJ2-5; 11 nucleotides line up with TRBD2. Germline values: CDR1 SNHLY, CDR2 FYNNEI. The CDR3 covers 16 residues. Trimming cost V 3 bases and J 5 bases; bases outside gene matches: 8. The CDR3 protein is CASSDLLAGVGETQYF. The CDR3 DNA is TGTGCCAGCAGTGATTTACTAGCGGGAGTTGGGGAGACCCAGTACTTC.

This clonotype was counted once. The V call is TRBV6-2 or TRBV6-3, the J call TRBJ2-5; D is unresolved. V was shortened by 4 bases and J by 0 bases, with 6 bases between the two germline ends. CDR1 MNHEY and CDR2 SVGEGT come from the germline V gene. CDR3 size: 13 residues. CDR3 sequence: CASSLEYQETQYF. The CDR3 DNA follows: TGTGCCAGCAGTTTAGAGTACCAAGAGACCCAGTACTTC.

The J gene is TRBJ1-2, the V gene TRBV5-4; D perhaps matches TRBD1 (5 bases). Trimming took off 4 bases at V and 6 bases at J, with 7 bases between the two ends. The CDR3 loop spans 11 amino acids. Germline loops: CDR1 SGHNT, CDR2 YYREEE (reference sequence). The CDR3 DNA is TGTGCCAGCAGCCGGGACCATGGCTACACCTTC. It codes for CASSRDHGYTF.

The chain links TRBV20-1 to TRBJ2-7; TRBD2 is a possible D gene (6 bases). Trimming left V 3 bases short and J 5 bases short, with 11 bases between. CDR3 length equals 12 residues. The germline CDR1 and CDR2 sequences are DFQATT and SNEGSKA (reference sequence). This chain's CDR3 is CSARGGGDEQYF. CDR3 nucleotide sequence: TGCAGTGCTAGGGGGGGTGGGGACGAGCAGTACTTC.

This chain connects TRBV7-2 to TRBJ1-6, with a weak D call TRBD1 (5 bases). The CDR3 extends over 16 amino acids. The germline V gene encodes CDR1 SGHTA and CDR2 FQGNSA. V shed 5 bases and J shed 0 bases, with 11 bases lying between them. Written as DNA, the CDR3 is TGTGCCAGCAGCCGAAGACAGAGCTCCTATAATTCACCCCTCCACTTT. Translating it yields CASSRRQSSYNSPLHF.

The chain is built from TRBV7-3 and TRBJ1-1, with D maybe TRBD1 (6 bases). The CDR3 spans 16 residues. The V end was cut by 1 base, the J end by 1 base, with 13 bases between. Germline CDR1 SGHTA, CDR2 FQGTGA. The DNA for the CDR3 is TGTGCCAGCAGCTTAAAATCGTCAGGGGCGAACACTGAAGCTTTCTTT. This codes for CASSLKSSGANTEAFF.

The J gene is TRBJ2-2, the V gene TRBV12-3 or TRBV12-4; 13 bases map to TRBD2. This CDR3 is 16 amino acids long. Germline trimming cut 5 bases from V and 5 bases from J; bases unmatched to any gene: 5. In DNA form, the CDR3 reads TGTGCCAGCAGTAGGACTAGCGGGGGAGGGACCGGGGAGCTGTTTTTT. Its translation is CASSRTSGGGTGELFF.

CDR3 loop: CASSLTGPGLAMETQYF. CDR3 sequence (DNA): TGTGCCAGCAGCTTAACCGGTCCCGGACTAGCGATGGAGACCCAGTACTTC. This chain links TRBV7-3 with TRBJ2-5; 9 nucleotides line up with TRBD2. With 0 bases clipped from V and 5 bases from J, the junction kept 10 bases outside the gene matches. The CDR3 covers 17 residues. Germline V gene data show CDR1 as SGHTA and CDR2 as FQGTGA.

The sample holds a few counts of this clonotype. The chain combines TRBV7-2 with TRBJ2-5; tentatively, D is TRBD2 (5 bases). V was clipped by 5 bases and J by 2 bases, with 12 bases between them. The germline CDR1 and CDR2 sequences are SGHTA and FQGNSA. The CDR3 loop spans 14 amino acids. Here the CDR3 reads CASSPNSVQETQYF. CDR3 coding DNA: TGTGCCAGCAGCCCCAATAGCGTACAAGAGACCCAGTACTTC.